This TCR beta chain was identified in a study of blood T cell dynamics during melanoma immunotherapy. Documented time point: pre-treatment baseline. This clone came up a few times. Every bulk PBMC sample received the same 350 ng of DNA. Data came from immunoSEQ multiplex PCR; TCRdb stores just in-frame clones and leaves some out. The top ten hold roughly 36% of the sample, which has 4,900 or so clones, roughly 86% seen once. This material consisted of blood, taken from a patient treated with checkpoint blockade. The clonotype was recovered from a human donor with melanoma.

The CDR3: CASGGPYEQYF. In DNA form, the CDR3 reads TGTGCCAGCGGGGGGCCCTACGAGCAGTACTTC. This sequence joins TRBV27 and TRBJ2-7; D tentatively fits TRBD1 or TRBD2 (6 bases each). The germline V gene has CDR1 MNHEY and CDR2 SMNVEV (reference sequence). The CDR3 is 11 amino acids. Between the trimmed V and J ends, which lost 8 bases and 2 bases, there was a span of 7 bases.